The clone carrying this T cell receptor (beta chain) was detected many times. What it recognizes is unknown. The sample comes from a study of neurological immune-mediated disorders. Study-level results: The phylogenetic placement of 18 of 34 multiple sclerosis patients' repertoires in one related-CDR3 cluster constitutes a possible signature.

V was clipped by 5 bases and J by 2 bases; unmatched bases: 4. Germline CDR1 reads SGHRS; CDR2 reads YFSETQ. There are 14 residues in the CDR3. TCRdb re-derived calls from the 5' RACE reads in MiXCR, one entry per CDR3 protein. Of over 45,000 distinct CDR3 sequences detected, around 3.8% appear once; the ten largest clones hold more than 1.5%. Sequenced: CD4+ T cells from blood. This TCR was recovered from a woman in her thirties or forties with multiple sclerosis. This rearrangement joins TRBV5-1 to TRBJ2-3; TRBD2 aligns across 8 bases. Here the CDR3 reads CASRIAGTTDTQYF. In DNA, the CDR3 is TGCGCCAGCAGGATAGCGGGGACCACAGATACGCAGTATTTT.